The subject of this entry is one T cell receptor (beta chain). The antigen remains unidentified. In TCRdb, the 5' RACE reads were re-called with MiXCR into one record per CDR3 protein. Of about 550,000 distinct CDR3 sequences detected, approximately 21% appear once; the ten largest clones hold 14%. This specimen belongs to a study of T cells after yellow fever vaccination. Germline lookup yields CDR1 SGHDN and CDR2 FVKESK. V was trimmed by 0 bases and J by 7 bases, leaving 7 bases between them. The CDR3 length is 13 residues. Findings and caveats of the study: After the booster, roughly 96% of CD4 and just over 85% of CD8 primary-response clones were re-detected. Peak timing came faster in the weaker secondary response, day 5 versus 15.

Sample: PBMCs, taken 15 days after the yellow fever booster vaccination. The rearrangement uses TRBV14 and TRBJ2-4, with D perhaps matching TRBD2 (6 bases). This receptor was identified in a man aged 25-45 years who received the YFV17D yellow fever vaccine. The CDR3 reads CASSQDGRNIQYF. CDR3 DNA: TGTGCCAGCAGCCAAGATGGGAGGAACATTCAGTACTTC.